The T cell receptor (beta chain) described here comes from a study of graft-versus-host responses after intestinal transplantation. Overall study: Induction with anti-thymocyte globulin, then tacrolimus and steroids for roughly three years, was given to all recipients.

The CDR3 spans 11 residues. Per the germline V gene, CDR1 is DFQATT and CDR2 is SNEGSKA (reference sequence). Profiled with immunoSEQ multiplex PCR; TCRdb holds only in-frame clones, not every one. The repertoire holds about 47,000 clones, with about 95% as singletons. Comments on this clone: As yet, its antigen is unknown.

This rearrangement joins TRBV20-1 to TRBJ2-5; a possible D gene is TRBD1 (6 bases). The J call may not be correct, given that the DNA end is closer to TRBJ2-7. The source was unstimulated CD8+ T cells sorted from spleen or lymph node cells, collected before transplant. The origin of this receptor is a human donor who was the organ donor for an intestinal transplant. The chain's CDR3 is CSARQGYEQYF. The CDR3 nucleotides read TGCAGTGCTAGACAGGGGTACGAGCAGTACTTC.